What follows is one T cell receptor beta chain and its context. MiXCR, run by TCRdb on the 5' RACE reads, gives a single entry per CDR3 protein. The sample shows around 30,000 distinct CDR3 sequences, 7% to 10% of them seen only once. The V segment lost 0 bases and the J segment 8 bases; nucleotides outside the gene matches: 4. This CDR3 spans 15 amino acids. CDR1 is KGHSH and CDR2 is LQKENI in the germline V gene. The data stem from a study of chronic HIV infection and antiretroviral therapy. The clonotype originates from an adult who had HIV and had not received antiretroviral therapy, or was an uninfected healthy control (not recorded which). This chain links TRBV18 with TRBJ1-6, with 7 positions matching TRBD1. The material sequenced was peripheral blood. The DNA for the CDR3 is TGTGCCAGCTCACCACCGCAGGGGGGGGATTCACCCCTCCACTTT. It specifies CASSPPQGGDSPLHF.